This T cell receptor beta chain was recovered during a study of blood T cell repertoires in COVID-19. The CDR3 runs 15 residues. V was clipped by 4 bases and J by 4 bases; unmatched bases: 6. CDR1 SGHRS and CDR2 YFSETQ come from the germline V gene. The study drew participants aged 18 to 89 years from some 23 US areas. Donors of Cohort 3 who recovered were those that had two negative PCRs, clearance, or symptom resolution. Clones were sequenced by immunoSEQ multiplex PCR, and TCRdb holds only the in-frame ones, with some missing. The sample holds about 300,000 clones, around 90% seen once. The sequenced material came from PBMCs or T cells enriched from blood (not recorded which). The receptor was isolated from a woman aged 25 to 39 who had recovered from COVID-19. The chain recombines TRBV5-1 with TRBJ2-1; 9 nucleotides align to TRBD1. CDR3 protein: CASSEQGAPYNEQFF. DNA of the CDR3: TGCGCCAGCAGCGAACAGGGGGCGCCATACAATGAGCAGTTCTTC.